This entry describes one TCR beta chain. PCR was performed a second time for about 6 to 12 cycles using a sample-barcoded 5' primer and a J-beta primer mix. Via MiXCR, TCRdb re-called the 5' RACE reads, giving one row per CDR3 protein. The repertoire has 700,000 to 1,000,000 distinct CDR3 sequences, around 43% of them found once; the top ten carry nearly 20%. The data belong to a study of blood T cells in healthy people across ages. The source of this sequence is a man aged 55 to 70 in good health. Sequenced input: blood.

The CDR3 sequence is CASSLAGGLQGTQYF. The CDR3 coding sequence is TGCGCCAGCAGTTTAGCGGGGGGCCTCCAAGGAACCCAGTACTTC. V gene TRBV5-1 combines with J gene TRBJ2-5; 10 nucleotides align to TRBD2. Trimming took 5 bases from V and 8 from J; bases not matched to a gene: 12. This CDR3 spans 15 amino acids. CDR1 and CDR2 (germline): SGHRS, YFSETQ. The full variable domain, in which reference TRBV5-1 and TRBJ2-5 provide the parts outside the CDR3, is KAGVTQTPRYLIKTRGQQVTLSCSPISGHRSVSWYQQTPGQGLQFLFEYFSETQRNKGNFPGRFSGRQFSNSRSEMNVSTLELGDSALYLCASSLAGGLQGTQYFGPGTRLLVL.